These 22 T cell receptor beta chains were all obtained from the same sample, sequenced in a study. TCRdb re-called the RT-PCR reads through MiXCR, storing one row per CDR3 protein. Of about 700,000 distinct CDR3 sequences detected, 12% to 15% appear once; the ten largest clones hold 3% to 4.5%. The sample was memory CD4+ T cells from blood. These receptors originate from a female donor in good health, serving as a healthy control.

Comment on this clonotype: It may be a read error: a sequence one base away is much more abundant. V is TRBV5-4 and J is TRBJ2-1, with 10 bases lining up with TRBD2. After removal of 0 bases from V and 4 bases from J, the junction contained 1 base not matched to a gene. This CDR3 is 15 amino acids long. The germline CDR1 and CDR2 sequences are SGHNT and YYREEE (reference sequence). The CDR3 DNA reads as TGTGCCAGCAGCTTGGGTAGCGGGAGGTACAATGAGCAGTTCTTC. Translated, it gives CASSLGSGRYNEQFF.

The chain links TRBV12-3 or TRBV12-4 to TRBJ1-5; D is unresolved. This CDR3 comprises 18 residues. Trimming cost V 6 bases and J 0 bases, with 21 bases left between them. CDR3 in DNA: TGTGCCAGCAGCTCTCACTCGTCCTGGGCGCGTAGCAATCAGCCCCAGCATTTT. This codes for CASSSHSSWARSNQPQHF.

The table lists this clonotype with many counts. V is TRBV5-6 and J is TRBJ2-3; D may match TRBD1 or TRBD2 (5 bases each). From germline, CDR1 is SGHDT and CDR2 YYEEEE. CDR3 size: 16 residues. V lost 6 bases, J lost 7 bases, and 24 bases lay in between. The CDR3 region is CASTIGANPSGNTQYF. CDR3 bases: TGTGCCAGCACCATTGGGGCTAATCCCTCGGGAAATACGCAGTATTTT.

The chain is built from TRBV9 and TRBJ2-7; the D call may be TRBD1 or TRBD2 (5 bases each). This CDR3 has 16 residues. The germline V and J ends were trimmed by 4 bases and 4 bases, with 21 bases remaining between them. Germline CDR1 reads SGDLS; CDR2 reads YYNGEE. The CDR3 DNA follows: TGTGCCAGCAGCCCCCGATGGGGCGGAGGCCCTTACGAGCAGTACTTC. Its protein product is CASSPRWGGGPYEQYF.

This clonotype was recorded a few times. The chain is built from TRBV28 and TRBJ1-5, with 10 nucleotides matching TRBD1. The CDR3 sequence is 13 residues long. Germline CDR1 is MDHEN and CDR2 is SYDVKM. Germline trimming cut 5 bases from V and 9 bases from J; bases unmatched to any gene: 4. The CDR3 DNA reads TGTGCCAGCAGTGGGACAGGGGAGAGGCCCCAGCATTTT. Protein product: CASSGTGERPQHF. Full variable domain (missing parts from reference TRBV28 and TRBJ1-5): DVKVTQSSRYLVKRTGEKVFLECVQDMDHENMFWYRQDPGLGLRLIYFSYDVKMKEKGDIPEGYSVSREKKERFSLILESASTNQTSMYLCASSGTGERPQHFGDGTRLSIL.

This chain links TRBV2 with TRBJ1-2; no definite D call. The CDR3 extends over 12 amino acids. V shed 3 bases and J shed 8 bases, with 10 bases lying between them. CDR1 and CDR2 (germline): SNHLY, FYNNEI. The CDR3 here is CASSDDKVGYTF. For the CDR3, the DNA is TGTGCCAGCAGTGACGATAAAGTGGGCTACACCTTC.

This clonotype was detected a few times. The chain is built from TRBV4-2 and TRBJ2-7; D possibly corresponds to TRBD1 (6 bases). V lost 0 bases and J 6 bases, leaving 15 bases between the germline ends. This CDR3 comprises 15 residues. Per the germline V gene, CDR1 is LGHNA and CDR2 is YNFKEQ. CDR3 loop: CASSQDLTGMVEQYF. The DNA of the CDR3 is TGTGCCAGCAGCCAAGATCTTACAGGGATGGTCGAGCAGTACTTC.

CDR3 DNA sequence: TGCGCCAGCAGCTTGGAGGGGACCAACAATCAGCCCCAGCATTTT. It codes for CASSLEGTNNQPQHF. The chain links TRBV5-1 to TRBJ1-5, with TRBD1 as a possible D gene (5 bases). CDR1 and CDR2 (germline): SGHRS, YFSETQ. V gave up 0 bases and J gave up 3 bases, with 10 bases separating them. There are 15 residues in the CDR3.

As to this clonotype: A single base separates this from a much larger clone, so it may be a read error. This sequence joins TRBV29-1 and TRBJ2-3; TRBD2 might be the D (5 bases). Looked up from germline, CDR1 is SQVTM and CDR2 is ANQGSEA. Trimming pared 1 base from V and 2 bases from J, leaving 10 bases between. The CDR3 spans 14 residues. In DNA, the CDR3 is TGCAGCGTTGAAGCTAGCTTGCACACAGATACGCAGTATTTT. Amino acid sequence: CSVEASLHTDTQYF.

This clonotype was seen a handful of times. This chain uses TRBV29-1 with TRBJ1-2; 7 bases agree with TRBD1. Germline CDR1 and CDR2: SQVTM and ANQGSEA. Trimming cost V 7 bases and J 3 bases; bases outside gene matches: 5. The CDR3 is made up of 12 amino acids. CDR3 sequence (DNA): TGCAGCGGGGGAGGGACAGACTATGGCTACACCTTC. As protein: CSGGGTDYGYTF.

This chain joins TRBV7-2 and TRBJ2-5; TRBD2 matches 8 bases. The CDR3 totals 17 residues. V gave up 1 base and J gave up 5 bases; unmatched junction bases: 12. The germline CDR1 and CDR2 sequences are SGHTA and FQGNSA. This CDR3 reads CASSLVGTGGTRETQYF. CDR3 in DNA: TGTGCCAGCAGCTTAGTCGGTACGGGGGGGACAAGGGAGACCCAGTACTTC.

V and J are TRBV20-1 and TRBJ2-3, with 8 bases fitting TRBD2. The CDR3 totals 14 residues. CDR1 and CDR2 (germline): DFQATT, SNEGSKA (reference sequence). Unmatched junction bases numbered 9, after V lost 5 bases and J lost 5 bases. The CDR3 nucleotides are TGCAGTGCTTCCAAGCCGGGACTAGAAGATACGCAGTATTTT. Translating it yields CSASKPGLEDTQYF.

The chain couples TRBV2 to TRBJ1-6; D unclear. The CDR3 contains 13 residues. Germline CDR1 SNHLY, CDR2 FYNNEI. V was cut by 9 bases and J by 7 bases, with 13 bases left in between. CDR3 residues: CARTVGGNSPLHF. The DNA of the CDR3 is TGTGCCAGAACAGTCGGCGGGAATTCACCCCTCCACTTT.

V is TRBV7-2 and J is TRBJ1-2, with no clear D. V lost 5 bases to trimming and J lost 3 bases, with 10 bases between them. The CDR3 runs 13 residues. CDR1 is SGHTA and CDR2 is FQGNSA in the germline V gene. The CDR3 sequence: CASSPPWDYGYTF. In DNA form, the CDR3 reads TGTGCCAGCAGCCCTCCTTGGGACTATGGCTACACCTTC.

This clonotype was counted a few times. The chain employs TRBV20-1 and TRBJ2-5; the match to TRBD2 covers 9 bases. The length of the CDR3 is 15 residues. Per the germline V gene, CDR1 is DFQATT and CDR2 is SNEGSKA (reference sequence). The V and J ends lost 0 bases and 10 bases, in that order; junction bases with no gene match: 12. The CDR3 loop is CSARDPNSGSGNQYF. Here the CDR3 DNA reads TGCAGTGCTAGAGACCCAAATAGCGGGAGTGGCAACCAGTACTTC.

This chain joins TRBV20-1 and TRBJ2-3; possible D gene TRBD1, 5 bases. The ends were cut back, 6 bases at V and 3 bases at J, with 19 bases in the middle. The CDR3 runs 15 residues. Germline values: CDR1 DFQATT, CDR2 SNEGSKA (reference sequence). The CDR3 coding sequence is TGCAGTGCGATCGAACAATGGGGCCAAACAGATACGCAGTATTTT. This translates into CSAIEQWGQTDTQYF.

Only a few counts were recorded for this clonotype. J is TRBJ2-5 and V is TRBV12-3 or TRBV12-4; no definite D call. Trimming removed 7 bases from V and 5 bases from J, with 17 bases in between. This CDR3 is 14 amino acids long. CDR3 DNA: TGTGCCAGCACCCACAGTAGGCTTAGCGAGACCCAGTACTTC. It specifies CASTHSRLSETQYF.

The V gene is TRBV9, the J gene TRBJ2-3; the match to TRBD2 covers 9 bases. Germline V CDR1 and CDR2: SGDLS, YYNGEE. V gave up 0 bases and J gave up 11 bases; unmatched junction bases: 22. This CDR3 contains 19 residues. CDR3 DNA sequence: TGTGCCAGCAGCGTAGCGATCGACACCGGACTAGCGCGCTACAATGAGCAGTATTTT. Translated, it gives CASSVAIDTGLARYNEQYF. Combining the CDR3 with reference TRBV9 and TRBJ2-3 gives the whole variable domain DSGVTQTPKHLITATGQRVTLRCSPRSGDLSVYWYQQSLDQGLQFLIQYYNGEERAKGNILERFSAQQFPDLHSELNLSSLELGDSALYFCASSVAIDTGLARYNEQYFGPGTRLTVL.

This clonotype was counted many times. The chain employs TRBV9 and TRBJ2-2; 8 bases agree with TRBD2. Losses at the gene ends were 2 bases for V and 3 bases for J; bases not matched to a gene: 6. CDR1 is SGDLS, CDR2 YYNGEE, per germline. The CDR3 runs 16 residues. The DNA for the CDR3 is TGTGCCAGCAGCGTGCCGGGACTAGGGGACACCGGGGAGCTGTTTTTT. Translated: CASSVPGLGDTGELFF.

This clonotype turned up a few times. Here the CDR3 reads CASSPIQVTTNEKLFF. CDR3 nucleotides: TGTGCCAGCTCACCTATCCAGGTTACAACTAATGAAAAACTGTTTTTT. The rearrangement joins TRBV18 to TRBJ1-4; unclear D gene. V shed 3 bases and J shed 0 bases, with 11 bases lying between them. CDR3 length: 16 amino acids. Germline V gene lookup returns CDR1 KGHSH and CDR2 LQKENI.

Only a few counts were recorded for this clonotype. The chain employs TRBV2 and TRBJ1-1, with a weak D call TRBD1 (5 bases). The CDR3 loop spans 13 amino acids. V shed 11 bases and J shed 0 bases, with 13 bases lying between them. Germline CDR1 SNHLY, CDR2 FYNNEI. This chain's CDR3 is CAGAAGVNTEAFF. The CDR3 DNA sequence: TGTGCCGGAGCGGCGGGGGTGAACACTGAAGCTTTCTTT.

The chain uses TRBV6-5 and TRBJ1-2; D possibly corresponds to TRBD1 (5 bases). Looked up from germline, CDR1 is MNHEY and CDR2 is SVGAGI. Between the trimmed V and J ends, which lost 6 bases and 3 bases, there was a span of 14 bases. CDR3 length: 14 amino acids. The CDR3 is CASSSLSGYYGYTF. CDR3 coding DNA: TGTGCCAGCAGCTCCCTTTCAGGGTACTATGGCTACACCTTC.